Listed below are T cell receptor beta chains from one sample, sequenced in a study of T cell responses to AZD1222 COVID-19 vaccine. The assay was immunoSEQ multiplex PCR, and TCRdb's table has in-frame clones only and misses some. The sample holds about 130,000 clones, over 75% seen once. The sample here was peripheral blood, taken on day 0 of AZD1222 vaccination. The receptors stem from an adult in good health. CDR3s include the opening cysteine and the closing phenylalanine or tryptophan. The order of the fields is J gene, D gene, V gene, clone size, CDR3 protein, CDR3 DNA. The D gene is left open where the match is weak. Clone size appears in some rows only: once, few, many, or a class for an expanded clone.

TRBJ2-5 | - | TRBV5-1 | - | CASTFDEGGTQYF | TGCGCCAGCACCTTCGACGAGGGGGGGACCCAGTACTTC
TRBJ1-4 | - | TRBV7-9 | - | CASSLFTANEKLFF | TGTGCCAGCAGCTTATTCACGGCTAATGAAAAACTGTTTTTT
TRBJ2-2 | - | TRBV18 | - | CASSPTTHTGELFF | TGTGCCAGCTCACCAACGACACACACCGGGGAGCTGTTTTTT
TRBJ1-1 | - | TRBV5-4 | once | CASSLERGNTEAFF | TGTGCCAGCAGCTTAGAACGGGGCAACACTGAAGCTTTCTTT
TRBJ1-1 | TRBD1 | TRBV19 | once | CASSRQGIAEAFF | TGTGCCAGTAGTCGACAGGGGATTGCTGAAGCTTTCTTT
TRBJ2-3 | TRBD2 | TRBV6-2/TRBV6-3 | - | CASSKTSGRPVRVDTQYF | TGTGCCAGCAGCAAGACTAGCGGGAGACCCGTAAGGGTAGATACGCAGTATTTT
TRBJ2-7 | TRBD1 | TRBV2 | - | CASSEFAGGYEQYF | TGTGCCAGCAGTGAATTTGCAGGGGGCTACGAGCAGTACTTC
TRBJ1-2 | - | TRBV7-3 | - | CASSPGGGYGYTF | TGTGCCAGCAGCCCGGGGGGCGGGTATGGCTACACCTTC
TRBJ2-3 | - | TRBV2 | - | CASSPGGDSEDTQYF | TGTGCCAGCAGTCCCGGAGGGGACTCGGAAGATACGCAGTATTTT
TRBJ1-1 | - | TRBV30 | once | CAWSVGGTEAFF | TGTGCCTGGAGTGTTGGGGGGACTGAAGCTTTCTTT
TRBJ1-1 | - | TRBV5-1 | - | CASRENTEAFF | TGCGCCAGCAGGGAGAACACTGAAGCTTTCTTT
TRBJ1-6 | - | TRBV27 | - | CASRTGSSLDSPLHF | TGTGCCAGCAGAACAGGGTCCTCCTTAGACTCACCCCTCCACTTT
TRBJ1-2 | - | TRBV4-3 | - | CASSQARGGAGYTF | TGCGCCAGCAGCCAAGCGAGGGGGGGCGCTGGCTACACCTTC
TRBJ1-5 | - | TRBV5-5 | - | CASSFEGVISNQPQHF | TGTGCCAGCAGCTTCGAAGGGGTGATTAGCAATCAGCCCCAGCATTTT
TRBJ1-1 | - | TRBV5-1 | few | CASSLGGNTEAFF | TGCGCCAGCAGCTTGGGCGGAAACACTGAAGCTTTCTTT
TRBJ2-1 | - | TRBV7-9 | once | CASSFGTNEQFF | TGTGCCAGCAGCTTTGGGACTAATGAGCAGTTCTTC
TRBJ2-2 | - | TRBV25-1 | - | CASRVGDTGELFF | TGTGCCAGCAGGGTGGGGGACACCGGGGAGCTGTTTTTT
TRBJ2-7 | - | TRBV29-1 | - | CSVTGKGWYEQYF | TGCAGCGTAACAGGGAAAGGGTGGTACGAGCAGTACTTC
TRBJ2-7 | - | TRBV2 | - | CASRNSMDHTYEQYF | TGTGCCAGCAGGAATTCGATGGACCACACCTACGAGCAGTACTTC
TRBJ2-2 | - | TRBV4-1 | - | CASSLGAANTGELFF | TGCGCCAGCAGCCTCGGGGCGGCGAACACCGGGGAGCTGTTTTTT
TRBJ1-1 | TRBD1 | TRBV5-4 | - | CASSSQGVNTEAFF | TGTGCCAGCAGTTCACAGGGGGTGAACACTGAAGCTTTCTTT
TRBJ1-2 | TRBD1 | TRBV7-6 | - | CASSPSTGQGHGYTF | TGTGCCAGCAGCCCGAGTACGGGACAGGGGCATGGCTACACCTTC
TRBJ2-1 | TRBD2 | TRBV7-8 | - | CASSPFLAGGPREQFF | TGTGCCAGCAGTCCATTTCTAGCGGGAGGGCCTCGGGAGCAGTTCTTC
TRBJ1-1 | - | TRBV6-5 | - | CASMGYTEAFF | TGTGCCAGCATGGGATACACTGAAGCTTTCTTT
TRBJ2-5 | TRBD2 | TRBV5-4 | - | CASRIAGGETQYF | TGTGCCAGCAGGATAGCGGGAGGAGAGACCCAGTACTTC
TRBJ2-1 | - | TRBV20-1 | - | CSAVYNEQFF | TGCAGTGCTGTATACAATGAGCAGTTCTTC
TRBJ2-4 | TRBD1 | TRBV27 | - | CASSLRTGGEAKNIQYF | TGTGCCAGCAGTCTCCGGACAGGAGGTGAAGCCAAAAACATTCAGTACTTC